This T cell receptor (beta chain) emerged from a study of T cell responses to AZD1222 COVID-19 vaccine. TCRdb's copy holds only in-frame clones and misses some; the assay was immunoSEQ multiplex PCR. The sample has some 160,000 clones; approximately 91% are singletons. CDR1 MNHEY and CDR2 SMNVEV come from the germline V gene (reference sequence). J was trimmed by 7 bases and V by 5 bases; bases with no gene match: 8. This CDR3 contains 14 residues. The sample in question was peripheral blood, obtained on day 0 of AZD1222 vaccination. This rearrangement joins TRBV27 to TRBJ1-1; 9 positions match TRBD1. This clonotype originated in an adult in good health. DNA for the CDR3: TGTGCCAGCAGTAAGGGACAGGGTAGAGATGAAGCTTTCTTT. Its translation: CASSKGQGRDEAFF.